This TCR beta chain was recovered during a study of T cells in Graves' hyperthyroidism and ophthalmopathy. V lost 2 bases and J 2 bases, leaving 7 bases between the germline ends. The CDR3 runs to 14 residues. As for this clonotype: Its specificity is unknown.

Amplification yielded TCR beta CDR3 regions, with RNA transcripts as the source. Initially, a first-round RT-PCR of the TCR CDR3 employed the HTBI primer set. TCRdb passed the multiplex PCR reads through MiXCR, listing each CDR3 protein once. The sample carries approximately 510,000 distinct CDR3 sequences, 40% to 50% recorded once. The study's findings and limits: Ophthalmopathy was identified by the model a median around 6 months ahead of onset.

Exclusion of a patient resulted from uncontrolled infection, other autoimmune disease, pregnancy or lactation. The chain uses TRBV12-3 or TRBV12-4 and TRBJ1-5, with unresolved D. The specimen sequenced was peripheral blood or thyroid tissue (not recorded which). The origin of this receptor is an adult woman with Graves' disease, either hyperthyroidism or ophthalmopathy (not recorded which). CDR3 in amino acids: CASSLFLGNQPQHF. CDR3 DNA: TGTGCCAGCAGTTTATTTTTGGGCAATCAGCCCCAGCATTTT.